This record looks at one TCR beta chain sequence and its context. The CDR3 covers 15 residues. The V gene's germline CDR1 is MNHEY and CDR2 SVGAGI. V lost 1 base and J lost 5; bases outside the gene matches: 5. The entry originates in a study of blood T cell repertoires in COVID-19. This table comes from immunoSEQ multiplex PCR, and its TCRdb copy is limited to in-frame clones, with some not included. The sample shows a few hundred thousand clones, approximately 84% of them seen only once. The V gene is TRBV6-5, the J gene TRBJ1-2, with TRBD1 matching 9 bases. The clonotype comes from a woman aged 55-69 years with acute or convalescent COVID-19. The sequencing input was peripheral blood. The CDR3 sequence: CASSYYGDRDYGYTF. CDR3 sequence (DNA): TGTGCCAGCAGTTACTACGGGGACAGGGATTATGGCTACACCTTC.